This TCR beta chain emerged from a study of lymphopenia after photon versus proton radiotherapy. V gave up 3 bases and J gave up 3 bases; unmatched junction bases: 1. The germline gives CDR1 SEHNR, CDR2 FQNEAQ (reference sequence). This CDR3 spans 15 amino acids. Data came from immunoSEQ multiplex PCR; TCRdb stores just in-frame clones and leaves some out. The table lists tens of thousands of clones, approximately 80% of them singletons. The material was peripheral blood, obtained from a patient treated with proton-based radiotherapy. The chain has TRBV7-9 and TRBJ1-4; the match to TRBD1 covers 10 bases. This receptor was identified in a woman aged 70-85 years with pancreatic cancer. Here the CDR3 reads CASSFGTGANEKLFF. CDR3 nucleotides: TGTGCCAGCAGCTTCGGGACAGGGGCTAATGAAAAACTGTTTTTT.